Listed here are 3 T cell receptor beta chains from one sample, sequenced in a study of T cell changes during pregnancy in multiple sclerosis (dated by TCRdb to the late 2010s). Libraries were made using the immunoSEQ multiplex PCR assay. TCRdb's version of the immuneACCESS table is confined to in-frame rearrangements and falls short of the full clone set. An unresolved V gene accounts for under half of the shortfall where checked; the remainder is of unknown origin. The sample table holds tens of thousands of clones, of which approximately 91% were seen once. The ten largest make up approximately 0.71% of the sample. Sequences were derived from CD4+ T cells from peripheral blood mononuclear cells, sampled before pregnancy. The source of these receptors is a female donor with multiple sclerosis, enrolled in a pregnancy study.

The V and J genes are TRBV28 and TRBJ1-4, with no clear D. The CDR3 runs 14 residues. The V and J ends lost 9 bases and 5 bases respectively, with 16 bases between them. Germline loops: CDR1 MDHEN, CDR2 SYDVKM. CDR3 nucleotides: TGTGCCAGTACCCCCGGGTCAAGGAATGAAAAACTGTTTTTT. Its translation is CASTPGSRNEKLFF.

The chain joins TRBV4-3 to TRBJ2-1, with 8 bases aligning to TRBD2. Trimming at V came to 0 bases and at J to 0 bases, leaving 10 bases not matched to a gene. The germline gives CDR1 LGHNA, CDR2 YSLEER. The CDR3 contains 19 residues. CDR3 protein: CASSQDPAGAPSSYNEQFF. The CDR3 coding sequence is TGCGCCAGCAGCCAAGATCCAGCGGGGGCCCCGAGCTCCTACAATGAGCAGTTCTTC.

This clone was observed a handful of times. The chain employs TRBV2 and TRBJ2-2; D is perhaps TRBD2 (5 bases). The V gene lost 2 bases and the J gene lost 0 bases, with 16 bases spanning the gap. Per the germline V gene, CDR1 is SNHLY and CDR2 is FYNNEI. The length of the CDR3 is 18 residues. In DNA, the CDR3 is TGTGCCAGCAGTGAAATTTACTCGGGGAACGCGAACACCGGGGAGCTGTTTTTT. It translates to CASSEIYSGNANTGELFF.